Below, 23 T cell receptor beta chains from the same sample are listed, as sequenced in a study of cytomegalovirus exposure and HLA in healthy donors. PCR was performed using 60 Vbeta and 13 Jbeta primers. Clones were read by immunoSEQ multiplex PCR, and TCRdb kept only the in-frame ones, dropping some. The data hold about 94,000 clones, with 75% to 85% observed a single time. The specimen was PBMCs. These TCRs come from a woman aged 35 to 49 in good health and CMV-seronegative.

This rearrangement joins TRBV19 to TRBJ1-2; 7 positions agree with TRBD1. CDR1 LNHDA and CDR2 SQIVND come from the germline V gene (reference sequence). After removal of 1 base from V and 3 bases from J, the junction contained 5 bases not matched to a gene. This CDR3 is 15 amino acids long. CDR3 protein: CASSIVRGIDYGYTF. CDR3 DNA: TGTGCCAGTAGTATAGTCAGGGGGATTGACTATGGCTACACCTTC.

This clone has more than one count but fewer than ten. The rearrangement joins TRBV4-3 to TRBJ1-5; no clear D gene. Germline V gives CDR1 LGHNA, CDR2 YSLEER. Trimming removed 1 base at V and 3 bases at J, with 25 bases between. The length of the CDR3 is 20 residues. The CDR3 loop reads CASSQGKKVLVLGYNQPQHF. As DNA, the CDR3 is TGCGCCAGCAGCCAAGGTAAAAAGGTTTTAGTGTTGGGCTACAATCAGCCCCAGCATTTT.

V is TRBV7-9 and J is TRBJ1-2; tentative D call: TRBD1 (5 bases). From germline, CDR1 is SEHNR and CDR2 FQNEAQ (reference sequence). V was clipped by 4 bases and J by 6 bases, with 18 bases between them. This CDR3 has 15 amino acids. CDR3: CASSSRPGEIDGYTF. The CDR3 DNA is TGTGCCAGCAGCTCCAGACCGGGGGAGATTGATGGCTACACCTTC.

This clone was detected only a few times. The V and J genes are TRBV5-1 and TRBJ1-1; D might be TRBD1 (6 bases). The CDR3 runs 14 residues. CDR1 and CDR2 from the germline V gene are SGHRS and YFSETQ. V lost 1 base and J lost 0, with 7 bases in between. CDR3 in amino acids: CASSLQGMNTEAFF. The CDR3 nucleotides read TGCGCCAGCAGCTTGCAGGGGATGAACACTGAAGCTTTCTTT.

The chain couples TRBV30 to TRBJ1-1; 7 bases are a match to TRBD1. The length of the CDR3 is 13 residues. Trimming took 3 bases from V and 5 from J; bases not matched to a gene: 6. Germline CDR1 GTSNPN, CDR2 SVGIG (reference sequence). The CDR3 DNA reads TGTGCCTGGAGGACAGGGTATCAGACTGAAGCTTTCTTT. Encoded protein: CAWRTGYQTEAFF.

The chain has TRBV7-2 and TRBJ2-1, with 10 bases identical to TRBD1. Trimming at V came to 0 bases and at J to 7 bases, leaving 6 bases not matched to a gene. CDR1 and CDR2 from the germline V gene are SGHTA and FQGNSA. CDR3 length: 16 amino acids. The CDR3 sequence: CASSLAGTGASNEQFF. The CDR3 bases are TGTGCCAGCAGCTTAGCCGGGACAGGGGCGTCAAATGAGCAGTTCTTC.

This clone was seen a single time. The chain recombines TRBV7-2 with TRBJ2-5, with D possibly matching TRBD1 (6 bases). The V and J ends lost 5 bases and 5 bases respectively, with 12 bases between them. Germline CDR1 SGHTA, CDR2 FQGNSA. The CDR3 has 13 residues. This CDR3 is CASSRDIGETQYF. DNA for the CDR3: TGTGCCAGCAGCCGGGACATAGGCGAGACCCAGTACTTC. The full variable domain, in which reference TRBV7-2 and TRBJ2-5 provide the parts outside the CDR3, is GAGVSQSPSNKVTEKGKDVELRCDPISGHTALYWYRQSLGQGLEFLIYFQGNSAPDKSGLPSDRFSAERTGGSVSTLTIQRTQQEDSAVYLCASSRDIGETQYFGPGTRLLVL.

The chain couples TRBV13 to TRBJ1-3, with D perhaps matching TRBD1 (6 bases). The germline CDR1 and CDR2 sequences are PRHDT and FYEKMQ (reference sequence). The CDR3 is made up of 14 amino acids. V was trimmed by 0 bases and J by 3 bases, leaving 6 bases between them. CDR3 amino acids: CASSLGQGGNTIYF. The DNA of the CDR3 is TGTGCCAGCAGCTTAGGACAGGGTGGAAACACCATATATTTT.

A single count supports this clone. The V and J genes are TRBV10-3 and TRBJ1-1, with TRBD1 matching over 8 bases. The junction had 1 base not matched to a gene; V was cut back by 4 bases and J by 6 bases. The germline gives CDR1 ENHRY, CDR2 SYGVKD. The CDR3 is made up of 12 amino acids. In DNA form, the CDR3 reads TGTGCCATCAGTGGACAGGGGCCTGAAGCTTTCTTT. Amino acids: CAISGQGPEAFF.

On this clone: At one end the junction does not follow the germline gene, possibly because of a read error. This chain links TRBV5-8 with TRBJ1-3; 7 bases agree with TRBD1. This CDR3 has 14 amino acids. Germline V CDR1 and CDR2: SGHTS, YDEGEE. The DNA of the CDR3 is TGTGCCAGCAGCCAGGGACAGCACGGAAACACCGTATATTTT. As protein: CASSQGQHGNTVYF.

This rearrangement joins TRBV4-2 to TRBJ2-1; 13 bases are shared with TRBD2. The trim removed 8 bases at V and 7 bases at J, leaving 11 bases unmatched. This CDR3 comprises 16 residues. Germline lookup yields CDR1 LGHNA and CDR2 YNFKEQ. CDR3 DNA sequence: TGTGCCAGCCAGGGTGTGGGACTAGCGGGGAAGAATGAGCAGTTCTTC. Amino acid sequence: CASQGVGLAGKNEQFF.

The rearrangement uses TRBV7-9 and TRBJ2-3; TRBD2 matches at 8 bases. This CDR3 contains 16 residues. CDR1 and CDR2 (germline): SEHNR, FQNEAQ (reference sequence). V lost 1 base to trimming and J lost 1 base; unmatched junction nucleotides: 4. The CDR3 DNA reads TGTGCCAGCAGCTTAGAGGCGGGGGGAGGCACAGATACGCAGTATTTT. Protein sequence: CASSLEAGGGTDTQYF.

The V gene is TRBV29-1, the J gene TRBJ1-1, with TRBD1 matching 8 bases. Unmatched junction bases numbered 5, after V lost 5 bases and J lost 0 bases. Germline values: CDR1 SQVTM, CDR2 ANQGSEA. The CDR3 runs 14 residues. Here the CDR3 DNA reads TGCAGCGTTCACAGGGGGACCATGAACACTGAAGCTTTCTTT. It codes for CSVHRGTMNTEAFF.

The chain links TRBV29-1 to TRBJ2-3, with a weak D call TRBD1 (5 bases). Germline CDR1 and CDR2: SQVTM and ANQGSEA. V shed 7 bases and J shed 0 bases, with 14 bases lying between them. The CDR3 is 14 amino acids. Here the CDR3 DNA reads TGCAGCGCCGCTGGGGCGGCAAGCACAGATACGCAGTATTTT. As protein: CSAAGAASTDTQYF.

In the case of this clone: An end of the junction differs from the germline gene, which may be a read error. J is TRBJ1-2 and V is TRBV6-5, with TRBD1 matching over 7 bases. Germline assignment: CDR1 MNHEY and CDR2 SVGAGI. This CDR3 has 14 amino acids. In nucleotides, the CDR3 is TGTGCCAGCAGTTACGCTGACAGGGTGGATGGCTACCCCTTC. Translated: CASSYADRVDGYPF.

V usage is TRBV4-1 and J usage is TRBJ2-7, with D unresolved. V was pared by 3 bases and J by 0 bases, with 9 bases between. CDR3 length: 14 residues. The germline gives CDR1 MGHRA, CDR2 YSYEKL. CDR3 nucleotide sequence: TGCGCCAGCAGCCATGCAGGTGCCTCCTACGAGCAGTACTTC. Protein: CASSHAGASYEQYF.

This rearrangement joins TRBV5-1 to TRBJ2-5; tentative D call: TRBD1 (6 bases). V lost 0 bases to trimming and J lost 4 bases, with 13 bases between them. CDR3 length equals 15 residues. In germline, CDR1 is SGHRS, CDR2 YFSETQ. Here the CDR3 DNA reads TGCGCCAGCAGCTTGGCGGACATAGGGGGAGAGACCCAGTACTTC. The encoded protein is CASSLADIGGETQYF.

The genes are TRBV7-8 and TRBJ1-1, with D maybe TRBD1 (5 bases). Trimming cost V 2 bases and J 1 base, with 8 bases left between them. There are 14 residues in the CDR3. Germline V gene lookup returns CDR1 SGHVS and CDR2 FQNEAQ. CDR3 sequence (DNA): TGTGCCAGCAGCTTAACGGGGGGGAACACTGAAGCTTTCTTT. It translates to CASSLTGGNTEAFF.

The chain couples TRBV7-2 to TRBJ1-2; D ambiguous. CDR1 is SGHTA and CDR2 is FQGNSA in the germline V gene. The germline V and J ends were trimmed by 5 bases and 8 bases, with 21 bases remaining between them. The CDR3 spans 15 residues. The CDR3 spells CASSPAAIISRGYTF. The CDR3 region has the DNA TGTGCCAGCAGCCCCGCGGCCATCATTTCGCGAGGCTACACCTTC. Combining the CDR3 with reference TRBV7-2 and TRBJ1-2 gives the whole variable domain GAGVSQSPSNKVTEKGKDVELRCDPISGHTALYWYRQSLGQGLEFLIYFQGNSAPDKSGLPSDRFSAERTGGSVSTLTIQRTQQEDSAVYLCASSPAAIISRGYTFGSGTRLTVV.

This chain uses TRBV27 with TRBJ1-1; D gene uncertain. V gave up 0 bases and J gave up 6 bases, with 11 bases separating them. Germline V gene sequence: CDR1 MNHEY, CDR2 SMNVEV (reference sequence). The CDR3 loop spans 14 amino acids. The CDR3 DNA reads as TGTGCCAGCAGTTTATCTGGAGGGTCGGCTGAAGCTTTCTTT. Translation: CASSLSGGSAEAFF.

This rearrangement joins TRBV2 to TRBJ1-5; D may be TRBD1 (6 bases). Germline CDR1 is SNHLY and CDR2 is FYNNEI. Trimming removed 4 bases from V and 0 bases from J, with 16 bases in between. The CDR3 is 17 amino acids. The CDR3 is CASSGRQALYSNQPQHF. The CDR3 DNA follows: TGTGCCAGCAGTGGAAGACAGGCCCTGTATAGCAATCAGCCCCAGCATTTT.

The J gene is TRBJ2-5, the V gene TRBV5-1, with a tentative D call TRBD2 (7 bases). Germline assignment: CDR1 SGHRS and CDR2 YFSETQ. Between the trimmed V and J ends, which lost 0 bases and 5 bases, there was a span of 11 bases. The CDR3 is 14 amino acids. CDR3 DNA: TGCGCCAGCAGCTTGGCAGGGGAGGGGGAGACCCAGTACTTC. It specifies CASSLAGEGETQYF.

The V and J genes are TRBV5-8 and TRBJ2-7, with a weak D call TRBD1 (6 bases). The CDR3 has 12 amino acids. The V gene's germline CDR1 is SGHTS and CDR2 YDEGEE. V was clipped by 3 bases and J by 3 bases, with 7 bases between them. The CDR3 protein is CASSSGDYEQYF. Here the CDR3 DNA reads TGTGCCAGCAGCTCAGGGGACTACGAGCAGTACTTC.